Following are 29 T cell receptor beta chains from one sample sequenced in a study of long-term antiretroviral therapy in people with HIV. Survey level was the resolution at which the v3.0 immunoSEQ assay ran. Measured with immunoSEQ multiplex PCR; TCRdb has only the in-frame clones, and not every one. The sample holds around 19,000 clones; about nine tenths are singletons and the top ten take about 9%. The input for sequencing was unsorted PBMCs, taken approximately 4.2 years before starting antiretroviral therapy. The receptor source for this set is a woman younger than 45 with HIV.

CDR3 loop: CASSQAPGQGIDEQYF. DNA of the CDR3: TGCGCCAGCAGCCAAGCCCCGGGACAGGGTATCGACGAGCAGTACTTC. The rearrangement uses TRBV4-3 and TRBJ2-7; 9 positions agree with TRBD1. This CDR3 region has 16 residues. The J segment lost 5 bases and the V segment lost 1 base, leaving 9 bases of the junction unmatched. The germline gives CDR1 LGHNA, CDR2 YSLEER.

The rearrangement uses TRBV5-5 and TRBJ2-1, with TRBD2 matching 14 bases. Unmatched junction bases numbered 5, after V lost 4 bases and J lost 8 bases. The CDR3 has 15 residues. Germline CDR1 and CDR2: SGHKS and YYEKEE (reference sequence). This chain's CDR3 is CASSLGLAGGDEQFF. The CDR3 nucleotides are TGTGCCAGCAGCCTCGGACTAGCGGGGGGAGATGAGCAGTTCTTC.

This rearrangement joins TRBV5-1 to TRBJ2-2; 8 bases match TRBD1. V gave up 0 bases and J gave up 4 bases; unmatched junction bases: 5. The germline CDR1 and CDR2 sequences are SGHRS and YFSETQ. The CDR3 consists of 16 residues. DNA of the CDR3: TGCGCCAGCAGCTTGGGCCGACAGGGGACCACCGGGGAGCTGTTTTTT. Its translation is CASSLGRQGTTGELFF.

The chain couples TRBV11-2 to TRBJ2-2; no definite D call. The V and J ends lost 3 bases and 6 bases respectively, with 5 bases between them. This CDR3 region has 12 residues. The germline V gene encodes CDR1 SGHAT and CDR2 FQNNGV. CDR3 sequence: CASSLGSGELFF. In nucleotides, the CDR3 is TGTGCCAGCAGCTTGGGATCCGGGGAGCTGTTTTTT.

The chain employs TRBV4-1 and TRBJ1-2; the D gene is possibly TRBD1 (5 bases). The CDR3 is 14 amino acids. Trimming stripped 1 base from V and 4 bases from J, with 10 bases between. Germline V CDR1 and CDR2: MGHRA, YSYEKL. The DNA of the CDR3 is TGCGCCAGCAGCCAAGTTGAAGGGACCTATGGCTACACCTTC. Translation gives CASSQVEGTYGYTF.

The genes are TRBV5-1 and TRBJ1-1; maybe TRBD1 (6 bases). From germline, CDR1 is SGHRS and CDR2 YFSETQ. The V and J ends lost 2 bases and 5 bases respectively, with 16 bases between them. The CDR3 runs to 15 residues. The CDR3 region is CASSFTQGQLTEAFF. CDR3 coding DNA: TGCGCCAGCAGCTTCACCCAGGGGCAGTTAACTGAAGCTTTCTTT.

The chain couples TRBV9 to TRBJ2-7; D might be TRBD1 (7 bases). Between the trimmed V and J ends, which lost 4 bases and 6 bases, there was a span of 11 bases. The CDR3 runs 12 residues. Per germline, CDR1 SGDLS and CDR2 YYNGEE. The CDR3 spells CASSTQGGEQYF. The CDR3 nucleotides read TGTGCCAGCAGCACGCAGGGGGGCGAGCAGTACTTC.

The chain couples TRBV4-1 to TRBJ1-3; D is ambiguous. The CDR3 has 16 amino acids. V was pared by 1 base and J by 0 bases, with 10 bases between. The germline V gene encodes CDR1 MGHRA and CDR2 YSYEKL. Here the CDR3 reads CASSQVASNSGNTIYF. In DNA, the CDR3 is TGCGCCAGCAGCCAAGTAGCCTCGAACTCTGGAAACACCATATATTTT.

V is TRBV30 and J is TRBJ1-5; maybe TRBD1 (5 bases). V was clipped by 5 bases and J by 5 bases, with 13 bases between them. The CDR3 has 13 amino acids. CDR1 is GTSNPN, CDR2 SVGIG, per germline (reference sequence). CDR3 bases: TGTGCCTGGGGAGACTCGGGGGATCAGCCCCAGCATTTT. Translating it yields CAWGDSGDQPQHF.

This rearrangement joins TRBV18 to TRBJ1-1; maybe TRBD1 (6 bases). Germline-derived CDR1 and CDR2 are KGHSH and LQKENI. The CDR3 loop spans 16 amino acids. Trimming took off 3 bases at V and 0 bases at J, with 14 bases between the two ends. The CDR3 DNA reads as TGTGCCAGCTCACCCCCGGGGGGGGGCCTGAACACTGAAGCTTTCTTT. Its protein product is CASSPPGGGLNTEAFF.

J is TRBJ1-1 and V is TRBV5-1; 8 bases fit TRBD1. Trimming cost V 6 bases and J 1 base; bases outside gene matches: 8. CDR3 length: 15 amino acids. CDR1 is SGHRS, CDR2 YFSETQ, per germline. CDR3 sequence reads: CASKGPGGANTEAFF. The CDR3 DNA follows: TGCGCCAGCAAAGGGCCAGGGGGCGCGAACACTGAAGCTTTCTTT.

This clone has just one count. The chain carries TRBV5-1 and TRBJ2-6; D may be TRBD1 or TRBD2 (5 bases each). Germline CDR1 reads SGHRS; CDR2 reads YFSETQ. Trimming pared 2 bases from V and 0 bases from J, leaving 12 bases between. The CDR3 contains 17 residues. The CDR3 spells CASSFRTGRSGANVLTF. The CDR3 DNA reads as TGCGCCAGCAGCTTCCGGACGGGACGCTCTGGGGCCAACGTCCTGACTTTC.

V gene TRBV7-6 combines with J gene TRBJ2-7, with no clear D. Germline V gene data show CDR1 as SGHVS and CDR2 as FNYEAQ. The CDR3 extends over 14 amino acids. V gave up 1 base and J gave up 6 bases, with 13 bases separating them. CDR3: CASSLEGRDGEQYF. The CDR3 region has the DNA TGTGCCAGCAGCTTAGAAGGGCGCGATGGCGAGCAGTACTTC.

The chain joins TRBV29-1 to TRBJ2-7; D is ambiguous. V dropped 1 base and J dropped 0 bases, with 4 bases sitting between them. From germline, CDR1 is SQVTM and CDR2 ANQGSEA. There are 12 residues in the CDR3. The DNA for the CDR3 is TGCAGCGTTGAAGTCTACTCCTACGAGCAGTACTTC. Protein sequence: CSVEVYSYEQYF.

The chain is built from TRBV7-2 and TRBJ2-3; D might be TRBD2 (6 bases). The CDR3 runs to 14 residues. The germline CDR1 and CDR2 sequences are SGHTA and FQGNSA. The V and J ends lost 5 bases and 3 bases respectively, with 12 bases between them. In DNA form, the CDR3 reads TGTGCCAGCAGCCTGATTGGGGGGACAGATACGCAGTATTTT. Protein: CASSLIGGTDTQYF.

This chain uses TRBV4-1 with TRBJ1-5; D is possibly TRBD1 (5 bases). Germline lookup yields CDR1 MGHRA and CDR2 YSYEKL. This CDR3 comprises 18 residues. The V end was cut by 1 base, the J end by 6 bases, with 22 bases between. The CDR3: CASSQATNVGVVGQPQHF. The CDR3 nucleotides are TGCGCCAGCAGCCAAGCGACGAACGTAGGGGTAGTAGGTCAGCCCCAGCATTTT.

The V call is TRBV7-8, the J call TRBJ2-2; no reliable D call. The CDR3 consists of 14 residues. V gave up 2 bases and J gave up 4 bases, with 8 bases separating them. Germline V CDR1 and CDR2: SGHVS, FQNEAQ. CDR3 DNA sequence: TGTGCCAGCAGCTTATACATGAGCACCGGGGAGCTGTTTTTT. Translating gives CASSLYMSTGELFF.

The rearrangement uses TRBV10-3 and TRBJ1-5; perhaps TRBD1 as D (5 bases). Deletions cut 4 bases from V and 5 bases from J, with 12 bases between. There are 14 residues in the CDR3. CDR1 and CDR2 from the germline V gene are ENHRY and SYGVKD. The CDR3 here is CAISGAGRDQPQHF. The CDR3 region has the DNA TGTGCCATCAGTGGGGCGGGGCGCGATCAGCCCCAGCATTTT.

The genes are TRBV10-3 and TRBJ1-2, with D perhaps TRBD1 (6 bases). The germline CDR1 and CDR2 sequences are ENHRY and SYGVKD. This CDR3 spans 13 amino acids. Trimming stripped 0 bases from V and 8 bases from J, with 10 bases between. In DNA form, the CDR3 reads TGTGCCATCAGTGAGTCAAGGGGGTACGGCTACACCTTC. It encodes CAISESRGYGYTF.

V and J are TRBV19 and TRBJ1-1; D unclear. From germline, CDR1 is LNHDA and CDR2 SQIVND (reference sequence). This CDR3 contains 13 residues. The V end lost 3 bases, the J end lost 1 base, and 6 bases lay between the germline ends. In DNA form, the CDR3 reads TGTGCCAGTAGTATTTTCCCGAACACTGAAGCTTTCTTT. Translating it yields CASSIFPNTEAFF.

The V gene is TRBV19, the J gene TRBJ2-7; no firm D call. The CDR3 is made up of 13 amino acids. Trimming shortened V by 2 bases and J by 3 bases, and 8 bases separated the two germline ends. Germline V CDR1 and CDR2: LNHDA, SQIVND (reference sequence). CDR3 nucleotide sequence: TGTGCCAGTAGTATAAAACAGAGCTACGAGCAGTACTTC. Translation: CASSIKQSYEQYF.

V is TRBV30 and J is TRBJ1-2; no firm D call. Trimming removed 4 bases at V and 8 bases at J, with 23 bases between. Germline lookup yields CDR1 GTSNPN and CDR2 SVGIG (reference sequence). This CDR3 has 15 residues. CDR3 protein: CAWNRDRTGIIGYTF. In DNA, the CDR3 is TGTGCCTGGAACCGAGACCGGACCGGGATAATAGGCTACACCTTC. Drawing the rest from reference TRBV30 and TRBJ1-2, the complete variable domain is SQTIHQWPATLVQPVGSPLSLECTVEGTSNPNLYWYRQAAGRGLQLLFYSVGIGQISSEVPQNLSASRPQDRQFILSSKKLLLSDSGFYLCAWNRDRTGIIGYTFGSGTRLTVV.

V gene TRBV15 combines with J gene TRBJ2-7; TRBD1 matches 7 bases. The CDR3 runs to 18 residues. J gave up 1 base and V 2 bases, and 14 bases lay outside the gene matches. Germline V gene lookup returns CDR1 LNHNV and CDR2 YYDKDF (reference sequence). The CDR3 region is CATSRFPTGTAGSYEQYF. The CDR3, as DNA: TGTGCCACCAGCAGATTTCCCACCGGGACAGCAGGATCCTACGAGCAGTACTTC.

The genes are TRBV2 and TRBJ1-6, with D possibly being TRBD1 (6 bases). Germline loops: CDR1 SNHLY, CDR2 FYNNEI. Trimming pared 6 bases from V and 7 bases from J, leaving 19 bases between. The CDR3 runs 16 residues. CDR3 loop: CASRRGEGVRNSPLHF. The CDR3 DNA reads as TGTGCCAGCAGGAGGGGGGAGGGTGTTCGAAATTCACCCCTCCACTTT.

This rearrangement joins TRBV6-6 to TRBJ2-1; the match to TRBD1 covers 10 bases. This CDR3 comprises 14 residues. The junction had 8 bases not matched to a gene; V was cut back by 10 bases and J by 5 bases. Germline V gene data show CDR1 as MNHNY and CDR2 as SVGAGI (reference sequence). The CDR3 region has the DNA TGTGCCACCCACCGGGACAGGGGCAACAATGAGCAGTTCTTC. It codes for CATHRDRGNNEQFF.

The rearrangement joins TRBV28 to TRBJ1-3; 9 bases align to TRBD1. The V gene end was trimmed by 5 bases and the J gene end by 4 bases; junction bases not matched to a gene: 9. Germline V lookup: CDR1 MDHEN, CDR2 SYDVKM. This CDR3 is 16 amino acids long. The CDR3 nucleotides are TGTGCCAGCAGTCCACCGGGACAGGGTTCAGGAAACACCATATATTTT. This encodes CASSPPGQGSGNTIYF.

In DNA, the CDR3 is TGTGCCAGCGCCACAGAGATGAACACTGAAGCTTTCTTT. It yields the protein CASATEMNTEAFF. The rearrangement joins TRBV6-6 to TRBJ1-1; D call uncertain. Trimming stripped 8 bases from V and 0 bases from J, with 10 bases between. CDR1 MNHNY and CDR2 SVGAGI come from the germline V gene (reference sequence). This CDR3 has 13 residues.

The chain has TRBV14 and TRBJ2-1; D gene ambiguous. Germline CDR1 reads SGHDN; CDR2 reads FVKESK. With 0 bases removed from V and 8 bases from J, the gap between germline ends came to 2 bases. The CDR3 extends over 11 amino acids. CDR3 nucleotide sequence: TGTGCCAGCAGCCAAGACTATGAGCAGTTCTTC. This codes for CASSQDYEQFF. Full variable domain (rest looked up from reference TRBV14 and TRBJ2-1): EAGVTQFPSHSVIEKGQTVTLRCDPISGHDNLYWYRRVMGKEIKFLLHFVKESKQDESGMPNNRFLAERTGGTYSTLKVQPAELEDSGVYFCASSQDYEQFFGPGTRLTVL.

The chain employs TRBV9 and TRBJ2-3, with no clear D. This CDR3 is 14 amino acids long. Germline V CDR1 and CDR2: SGDLS, YYNGEE. V lost 4 bases and J 2 bases, leaving 11 bases between the germline ends. CDR3 amino acids: CASSQQADTDTQYF. Written as DNA, the CDR3 is TGTGCCAGCAGCCAACAAGCAGACACAGATACGCAGTATTTT.